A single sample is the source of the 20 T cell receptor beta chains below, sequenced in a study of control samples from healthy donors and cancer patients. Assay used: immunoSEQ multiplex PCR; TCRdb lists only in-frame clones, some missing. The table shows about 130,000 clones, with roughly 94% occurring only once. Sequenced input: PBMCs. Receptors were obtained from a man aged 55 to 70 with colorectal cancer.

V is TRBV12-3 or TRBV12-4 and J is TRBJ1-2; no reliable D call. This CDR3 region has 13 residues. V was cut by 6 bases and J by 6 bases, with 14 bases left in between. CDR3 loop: CASSLTQTHGYTF. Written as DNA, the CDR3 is TGTGCCAGCAGCCTTACCCAAACCCATGGCTACACCTTC.

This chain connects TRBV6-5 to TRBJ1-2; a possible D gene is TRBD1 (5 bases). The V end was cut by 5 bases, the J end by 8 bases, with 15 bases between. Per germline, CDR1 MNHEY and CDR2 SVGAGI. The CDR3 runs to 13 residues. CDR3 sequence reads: CASSPGGILGYTF. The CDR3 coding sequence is TGTGCCAGCAGTCCCGGGGGTATCTTAGGCTACACCTTC.

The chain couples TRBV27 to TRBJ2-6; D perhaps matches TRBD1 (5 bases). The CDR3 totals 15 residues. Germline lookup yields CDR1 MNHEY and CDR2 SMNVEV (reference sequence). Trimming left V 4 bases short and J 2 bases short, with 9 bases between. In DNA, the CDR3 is TGTGCCAGCAGTTCCCTAGGGGCTGGGGCCAACGTCCTGACTTTC. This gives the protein CASSSLGAGANVLTF.

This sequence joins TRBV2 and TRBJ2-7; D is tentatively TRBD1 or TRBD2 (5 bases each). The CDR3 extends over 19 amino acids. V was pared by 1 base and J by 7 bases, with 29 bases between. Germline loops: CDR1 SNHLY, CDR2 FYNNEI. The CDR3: CASSEDPIEHGTGSLEQYF. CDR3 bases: TGTGCCAGCAGTGAAGATCCAATAGAGCACGGGACCGGGTCACTTGAGCAGTACTTC.

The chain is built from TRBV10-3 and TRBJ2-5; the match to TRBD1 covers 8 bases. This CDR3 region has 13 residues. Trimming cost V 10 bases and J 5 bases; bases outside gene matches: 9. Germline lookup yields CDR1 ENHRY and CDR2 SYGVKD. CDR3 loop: CATTDREEETQYF. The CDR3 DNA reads TGTGCCACGACGGACAGGGAGGAGGAGACCCAGTACTTC.

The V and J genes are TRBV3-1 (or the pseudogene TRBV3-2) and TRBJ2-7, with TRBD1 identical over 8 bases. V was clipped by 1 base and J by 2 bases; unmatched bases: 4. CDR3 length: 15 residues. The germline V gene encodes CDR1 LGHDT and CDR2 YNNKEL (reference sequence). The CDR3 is CASSQASRGPYEQYF. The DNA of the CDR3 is TGTGCCAGCAGCCAAGCGAGCAGGGGGCCCTACGAGCAGTACTTC.

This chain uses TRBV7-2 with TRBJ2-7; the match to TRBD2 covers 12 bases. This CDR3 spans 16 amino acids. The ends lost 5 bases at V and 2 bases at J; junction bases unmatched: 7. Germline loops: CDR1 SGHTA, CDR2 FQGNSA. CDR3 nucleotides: TGTGCCAGCAGCCTTGCTAGCGGGGGGGCCGCCTACGAGCAGTACTTC. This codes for CASSLASGGAAYEQYF.

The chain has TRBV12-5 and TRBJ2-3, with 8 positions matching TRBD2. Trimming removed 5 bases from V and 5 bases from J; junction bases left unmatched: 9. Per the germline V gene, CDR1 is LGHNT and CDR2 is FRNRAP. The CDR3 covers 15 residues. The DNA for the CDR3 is TGTGCTAGTGGTCCCGGGACCAGCGGGAGAGATACGCAGTATTTT. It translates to CASGPGTSGRDTQYF.

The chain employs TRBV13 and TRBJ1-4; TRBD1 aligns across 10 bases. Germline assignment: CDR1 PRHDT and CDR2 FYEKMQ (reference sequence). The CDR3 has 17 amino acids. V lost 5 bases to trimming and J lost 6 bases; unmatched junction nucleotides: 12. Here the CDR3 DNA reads TGTGCCAGCAGCCGCCTAATCGACAGGGGGCGATATGAAAAACTGTTTTTT. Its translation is CASSRLIDRGRYEKLFF.

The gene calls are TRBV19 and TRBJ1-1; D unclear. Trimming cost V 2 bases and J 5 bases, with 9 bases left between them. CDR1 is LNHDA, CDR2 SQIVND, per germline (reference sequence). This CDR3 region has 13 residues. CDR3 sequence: CASSIRIRTEAFF. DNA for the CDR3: TGTGCCAGTAGTATACGGATACGGACTGAAGCTTTCTTT.

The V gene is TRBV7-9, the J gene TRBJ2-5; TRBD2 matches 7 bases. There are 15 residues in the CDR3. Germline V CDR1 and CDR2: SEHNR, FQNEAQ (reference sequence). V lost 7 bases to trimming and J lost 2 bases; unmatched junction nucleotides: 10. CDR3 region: CASIHRTGGQETQYF. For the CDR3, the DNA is TGTGCCAGCATCCACCGTACGGGGGGACAAGAGACCCAGTACTTC.

CDR3 loop: CASFREGSSYEQYF. As DNA, the CDR3 is TGCGCCTCTTTTCGAGAGGGGTCCTCCTACGAGCAGTACTTC. The chain uses TRBV10-1 and TRBJ2-7; D may match TRBD1 or TRBD2 (5 bases each). Germline lookup yields CDR1 WNHNN and CDR2 SYGVQD (reference sequence). V lost 11 bases to trimming and J lost 0 bases, with 17 bases between them. The CDR3 extends over 14 amino acids.

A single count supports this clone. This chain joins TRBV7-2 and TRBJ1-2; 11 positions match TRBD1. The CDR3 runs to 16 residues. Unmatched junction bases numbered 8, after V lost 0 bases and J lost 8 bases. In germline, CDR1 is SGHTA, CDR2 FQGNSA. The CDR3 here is CASSLAPGQGVDGYTF. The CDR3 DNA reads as TGTGCCAGCAGCTTAGCCCCGGGACAGGGGGTCGACGGCTACACCTTC.

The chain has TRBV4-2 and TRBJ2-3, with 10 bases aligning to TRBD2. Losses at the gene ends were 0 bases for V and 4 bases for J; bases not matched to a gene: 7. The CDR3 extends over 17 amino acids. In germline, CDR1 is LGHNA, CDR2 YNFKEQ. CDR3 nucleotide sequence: TGTGCCAGCAGCCAAGAGTGGAGAAGCGGGGGGGCAGATACGCAGTATTTT. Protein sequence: CASSQEWRSGGADTQYF.

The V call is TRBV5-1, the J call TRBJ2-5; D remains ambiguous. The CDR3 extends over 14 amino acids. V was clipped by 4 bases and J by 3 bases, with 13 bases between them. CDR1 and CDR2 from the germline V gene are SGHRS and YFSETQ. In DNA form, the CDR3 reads TGCGCCAGCAGCAAGGATTCGACGGAAGAGACCCAGTACTTC. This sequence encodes CASSKDSTEETQYF.

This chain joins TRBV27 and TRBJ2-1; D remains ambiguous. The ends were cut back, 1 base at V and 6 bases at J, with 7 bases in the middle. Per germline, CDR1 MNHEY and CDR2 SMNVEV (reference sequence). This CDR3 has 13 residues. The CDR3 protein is CASSLLPLNEQFF. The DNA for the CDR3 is TGTGCCAGCAGTTTATTACCCCTCAATGAGCAGTTCTTC.

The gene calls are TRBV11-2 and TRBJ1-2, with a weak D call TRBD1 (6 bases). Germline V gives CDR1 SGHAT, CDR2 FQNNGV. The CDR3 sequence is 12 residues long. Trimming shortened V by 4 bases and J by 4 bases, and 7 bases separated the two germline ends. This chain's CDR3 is CASSSGVYGYTF. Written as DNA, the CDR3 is TGTGCCAGCAGCTCAGGGGTCTATGGCTACACCTTC.

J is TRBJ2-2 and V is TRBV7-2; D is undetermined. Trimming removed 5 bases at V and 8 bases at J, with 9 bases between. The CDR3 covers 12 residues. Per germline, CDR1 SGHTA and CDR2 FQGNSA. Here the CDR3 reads CASSVYGGELFF. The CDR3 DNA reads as TGTGCCAGCAGCGTTTACGGGGGGGAGCTGTTTTTT.

CDR3 region: CASSYPGSRREQFF. The DNA of the CDR3 is TGTGCCAGCAGTTACCCAGGATCGCGGCGGGAGCAGTTCTTC. The rearrangement joins TRBV6-2 or TRBV6-3 to TRBJ2-1; no firm D call. The CDR3 is made up of 14 amino acids. Trimming cost V 2 bases and J 10 bases, with 15 bases left between them. CDR1 and CDR2 (germline): MNHEY, SVGEGT.

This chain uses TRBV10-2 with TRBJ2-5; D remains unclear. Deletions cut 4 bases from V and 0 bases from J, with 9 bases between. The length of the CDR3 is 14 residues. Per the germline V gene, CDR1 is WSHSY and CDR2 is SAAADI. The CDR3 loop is CASSVIGNQETQYF. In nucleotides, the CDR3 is TGCGCCAGCAGTGTGATCGGCAACCAAGAGACCCAGTACTTC.